This T cell receptor (beta chain) was captured by sequencing in a study of beta chain features in type 1 diabetes (dated by TCRdb to 2017 to 2018). Study-level background: Patients and healthy donors did not differ in mean age, gender distribution, total cell number or subset yield. A total of approximately 100,000,000 sorted cells were examined across all samples, and the number of cells per subset was strongly correlated with RNA yield. In the study, recently diagnosed type 1 diabetes patients and matched healthy donors were compared on the TCRB repertoires of their sorted circulating CD4+ T cell subsets. Naive and central memory subsets were obtained from all 30 or so donors, but regulatory and stem cell-like memory subsets were isolated from only 8 patients and roughly 8 healthy donors. Overall study outcomes, separate from this receptor: Because cDNA was sequenced instead of genomic DNA, highly expressing activated cells could be over-represented, though the groups showed no difference in activation or CD3 levels. Naive, central memory and regulatory TCRB repertoires appeared more similar among patients than among healthy donors. A moderate but significant shortening of TCRB CDR3 length was observed in type 1 diabetes patients in all four CD4+ subsets. Because small numbers of individuals were included in the HLA sub-analyses, any influence of HLA type on TCRB rearrangement was left unresolved. PCR may preferentially amplify shorter templates, but because patient and control samples were amplified and corrected together, any resulting skew would affect both groups equally. Fewer insertions and more nucleotide deletions at VDJ recombination sites were observed in patients with type 1 diabetes, implying thymic rearrangement abnormalities.

The entire amount of isolated RNA was reverse transcribed using the High Capacity cDNA Reverse Transcription Kit, so the sequenced TCRB transcripts were expressed ones. Deep immunoSEQ sequencing was performed on naive, central memory and regulatory T cell samples, with an average of roughly 3.3 million total reads per sample. Sorted cells were lysed in RLT buffer, and RNA was extracted using DNase-treated RNeasy Micro or Mini kits according to cell number. To prevent cross-contamination, every cell subset was processed on its own, while patient and healthy donor samples were processed together. Using the immunoSEQ multiplex PCR, TCRB sequences were amplified from cDNA into 87-bp fragments spanning the CDR3 region. Sequencing of the amplicons was performed on the Illumina HiSeq platform. On the study's bioinformatics: PCR bias was computationally corrected using synthetic template baselines, reads within Hamming distance 2 were collapsed, and singletons that could not be merged were discarded. By aligning reads against IMGT, V, D and J genes, CDR3 length, and insertions or deletions at six rearrangement sites were assigned. Clonotype counts were normalized to sorted cell number within each subset before computing true diversity and Gini coefficients with the tcR R package. Repertoire sharing was quantified using the overlap coefficient calculated on TCRB nucleotide sequences. Out-of-frame TCRB sequences from naive cells were analyzed to stand in for the pre-selection repertoire. TCRdb stores this immuneACCESS table with in-frame sequences only. Part of the clones is absent; in the studies checked, under half of the shortfall reflects unresolved V genes, and no reason is known for the rest. Clonal size and the V and J genes are those of that table, whereas D and trimming came from the DNA. This sample lists hundreds of thousands of clones; 10% to 15% were detected once. The ten top clones hold 0.017% of the sample.

The CDR3 covers 14 residues, taking in both the cysteine and the phenylalanine. Of the read, only the CDR3 DNA is kept; its 42 bases are in frame from base 1. V is trimmed back by 2 bases and J by 1 base, and the junction contains 1 base that no gene match accounts for. Sequences SGHKS (CDR1) and YYEKEE (CDR2) are obtained from the germline V gene (reference sequence). About this clone itself: The antigen it binds to is not known. Per-base qualities were not stored, and no clone one base away is much larger.

A single peripheral blood draw of approximately 100 mL on average was collected from each donor into heparinised tubes. Using a panel that included CD45RO, CCR7, CD25, CD127, CD95 and CD27, naive, central memory, regulatory and stem cell-like memory CD4+ T cells were sorted on a BD FACSAria II. Every sorted population had a purity above 95%. Right away, PBMCs were isolated by Lymphoprep density gradient centrifugation and were stained directly, with no culture step. To minimize batch effects, samples were stained and sorted in pairs, one healthy donor with one patient per experiment. The sequenced sample consisted of naive CD4+ T cells from blood. In light of the paper, this sample's cell subset or site label describes: true naive CD4+ T cells. This TCR was recovered from a young man in good health. This sequence uses TRBV5-5 and TRBJ1-1, with 8 bases aligning to TRBD1. The CDR3 sequence is CASSLGTGNTEAFF. The DNA is TGTGCCAGCAGCTTAGGGACAGGGAACACTGAAGCTTTCTTT.